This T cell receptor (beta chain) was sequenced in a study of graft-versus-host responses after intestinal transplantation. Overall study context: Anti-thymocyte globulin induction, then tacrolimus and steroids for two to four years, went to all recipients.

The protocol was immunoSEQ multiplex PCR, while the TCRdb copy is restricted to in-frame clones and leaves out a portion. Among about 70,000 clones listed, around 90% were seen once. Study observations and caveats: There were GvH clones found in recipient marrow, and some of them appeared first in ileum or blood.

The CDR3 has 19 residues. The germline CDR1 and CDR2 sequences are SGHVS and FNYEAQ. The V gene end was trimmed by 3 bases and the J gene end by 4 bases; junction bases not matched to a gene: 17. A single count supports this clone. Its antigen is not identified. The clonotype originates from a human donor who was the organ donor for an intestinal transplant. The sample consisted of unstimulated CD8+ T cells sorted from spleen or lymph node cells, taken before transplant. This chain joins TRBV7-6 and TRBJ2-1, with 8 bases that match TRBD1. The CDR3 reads CASSLGTGLIDPLYNEQFF. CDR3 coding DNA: TGTGCCAGCAGCTTGGGGACAGGACTGATCGACCCTCTGTACAATGAGCAGTTCTTC. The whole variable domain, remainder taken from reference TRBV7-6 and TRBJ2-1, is GAGVSQSPRYKVTKRGQDVALRCDPISGHVSLYWYRQALGQGPEFLTYFNYEAQQDKSGLPNDRFSAERPEGSISTLTIQRTEQRDSAMYRCASSLGTGLIDPLYNEQFFGPGTRLTVL.